This T cell receptor beta chain was sequenced during a study of blood T cell repertoires in COVID-19. Study summary: Spain, Italy and the United States supplied samples that represented acute and convalescent COVID-19.

Measured with immunoSEQ multiplex PCR; TCRdb has only the in-frame clones, and not every one. Of 72,000 or so clones in the sample, roughly 90% were seen once. Germline CDR1 and CDR2: LGHDT and YNNKEL (reference sequence). The CDR3 extends over 16 amino acids. Between the trimmed V and J ends, which lost 6 bases and 2 bases, there was a span of 17 bases. This TCR derives from a man aged 60 to 69 with acute or convalescent COVID-19. This chain uses TRBV3-1 (or the pseudogene TRBV3-2) with TRBJ1-3, with D perhaps matching TRBD1 (5 bases). The sequenced sample was peripheral blood. The CDR3, as DNA: TGTGCCAGCAGAAAAACCACGGGGGGTACTGGAAACACCATATATTTT. Its translation is CASRKTTGGTGNTIYF.